This TCR beta chain was captured in a study of cytomegalovirus exposure and HLA in healthy donors (dated 2017 in TCRdb). As for the study more broadly: An earlier analysis of approximately 590 of the donors reported roughly 270 Gb of sequence data and 100 million to 140 million unique TCR beta sequences from about 200 million T cells. The aim of the study was to test whether cataloging public T cell receptors could identify signatures of past pathogen exposure. All discovery cohort repertoires had been generated using a single sequencing platform. The study combined high-throughput TCR immunosequencing, statistical association of individual TCRs with disease status, and machine learning to predict cytomegalovirus infection status. Rather than using new phenotypic data, the later analysis identified candidate immune exposures from TCR beta sequences and from how often those sequences occurred across donors. The number of typed donors differed by locus: roughly 620-640 for A, B, C, DRB1 and DQB1; 522 for DQA1; about 600 for DPA1; and 400 to 480 for DPB1. In addition to the first cohort of approximately 650 subjects, a separate validation cohort of over 90 different subjects was used. Among around 400 genotyped donors of the cohort, an average of roughly 240,000 unique TCR beta nucleotide sequences were sequenced per donor, roughly 20% of them non-productive. A later analysis re-analyzed previously published TCR beta repertoires from roughly 600 donors and added high-resolution HLA genotyping to study TCR occurrence patterns. Class I and class II HLA loci were covered by the typing at four-digit resolution. Approximately 300 gigabases of sequencing data and around 80 million unique TCR sequences made up an early release that covered approximately 700 HLA-typed donors. A later genetic analysis took genome-wide SNP genotypes for 398 of the 666 donors and used that subset as a discovery cohort. The study used immunosequencing to profile the T cell repertoires of approximately 690 subjects and linked those repertoires to cytomegalovirus serostatus. To decide whether each TCR beta V gene segment behaved as functional or pseudogenic, an earlier analysis of some 600 of the donors relied on high-throughput TCR beta sequencing. Among the roughly 400 genotyped donors, 81% belonged to the genetic ancestry cluster associated with self-reported Caucasian donors. Alongside the repertoire data, information on donor age, sex, ethnicity and CMV serostatus was compiled. A handful of DR-DQ haplotypes were handled as single units for association and clustering because linkage in the cohort was strong.

The cohort comprised fewer than 750 healthy bone marrow donors. Cohort members were all nominally healthy when sampled, although unrecorded immune exposures were likely present. The donor tested CMV seronegative, placing the donor among the 350 to 400 seronegative members of the cohort. A peripheral blood sample was collected from each donor, and TCR beta sequencing was performed on peripheral blood mononuclear cells. Genomic DNA extraction from the blood cell samples was performed with the Qiagen DNeasy Blood Extraction Kit. A few counts support this clone. Its antigen is not yet known. Base-call qualities are not available, and no considerably larger clone is one nucleotide away. The germline V end is reduced by 5 bases and the J end by 2 bases; junction bases left unmatched: 16. Sequences MNHEY (CDR1) and SMNVEV (CDR2) are obtained from the germline V gene (reference sequence). Including cysteine and phenylalanine, the CDR3 has 18 amino acids. Kept here is only the CDR3 DNA, which spans 54 bases and is read in frame from base 1.

Library prep was done by the immunoSEQ multiplex PCR assay. A mixture of 60 forward primers for TCR Vbeta segments and 13 reverse primers for TCR Jbeta segments was used in the multiplex PCR. The CDR3 region of rearranged TCR beta genes was amplified from genomic DNA with a multiplex PCR assay. Amplified TCR beta libraries were sequenced as 87-base-pair reads on the Illumina HiSeq System. Regarding the original processing steps: A later analysis counted about 82 million unique TCR beta chains across the 666 repertoires, and 9 million to 14 million of these chains were shared by at least two donors. To remove PCR and sequencing errors, raw reads were error-corrected and collapsed into unique sequences using a nearest-neighbor algorithm that merged closely related sequences. To assign V, D and J gene segments, CDR3 sequences were aligned to IMGT reference sequences. For a sequence to be retained, a match of at least six nucleotides to both a V gene segment and a J gene segment was required. A rearrangement counted as productive if the CDR3 had no stop codons and remained in frame with V and J, and every other rearrangement counted as non-productive. CDR3 was defined by IMGT convention, running from the second conserved V-encoded cysteine to the conserved J-encoded phenylalanine. In an earlier analysis of approximately 500 of the donors, sequences lacking an unambiguous match to a single V gene segment were excluded. An earlier analysis of a few hundred of the donors called V segments functional above 56.7% productive rearrangements and segregating when the between-donor standard deviation exceeded 5%. A statistical classification framework was built for diagnosing cytomegalovirus status from the catalog of TCR beta chain sequences. In a later analysis, TCR nucleotide sequences were compared against IMGT/GENE-DB human TR gene sequences so that V and J genes could be assigned. Using the TCRdist pipeline, a later analysis assigned CDR3 sequences along with most-parsimonious VDJ recombination scenarios. In a later analysis, each TCR beta chain was defined by its CDR3 amino acid sequence together with its V-gene family, and reads without a unique V-gene family were excluded. In a later analysis, some 600 highly shared, low-generation-probability nucleotide sequences were removed to address suspected cross-contamination and a sequencing artifact. In a later analysis, a clonal expansion index for each public chain was calculated from normalized within-repertoire ranks of inferred template counts. A later analysis computed generation probabilities with a VDJ recombination model fitted to out-of-frame rearrangements, and checked the results against IGoR. A later analysis scored TCR-TCR, TCR-HLA and TCR-CMV co-occurrence with hypergeometric tests, applying a repertoire-size bias correction to TCR pairs. In a later analysis, false discovery rates were estimated by permuting HLA or CMV assignments 20 times. In a later analysis, co-occurring TCRs were grouped with DBSCAN, and TCRdist sequence similarity was added when clustering was performed within HLA-allele-positive subsets. For co-occurrence clustering, repertoires with fewer than 30,000 or more than 120,000 public chains were excluded, along with about five repertoires with anomalous nucleotide sharing. What TCRdb holds here is the immuneACCESS table cut down to in-frame rearrangements. Part of the clones is not present; checked against another copy, under half of the missing clones reflect an unresolved V gene, and the others are unexplained. V and J calls and clone size are given by that table; D and trimming were obtained from the DNA. Counted in this sample were about 100,000 clones; roughly 79% of them appeared once. The top ten clones comprise around 4.4% of the sample.

What the research found in general, with its limitations: Assigning TCR associations to individual alleles was difficult when HLA alleles, especially DR and DQ, strongly co-occurred. Compared with equally common non-associated chains, HLA-associated TCR beta chains in a later analysis were more clonally expanded and had lower generation probabilities. Most CMV-associated TCR beta chains appeared to be HLA-restricted in a later analysis, and the HLA associations seemed to be driven largely by CMV exposure. Several of the top co-occurrence clusters appeared to be linked to parvovirus B19, influenza, CMV and Epstein-Barr virus, according to a later analysis. Specific HLA alleles were associated with 15,000 to 20,000 TCR beta sequences at a false discovery rate of 0.05 in a later analysis. CMV serostatus was the only immune exposure information available for the cohort. The authors suggested that the approach could potentially be generalized to other disease states and immunological phenotypes. A few of the identified cytomegalovirus-associated TCR beta chains were confirmed in vitro to be specific for cytomegalovirus antigens. In a later genetic analysis, fewer N-insertions in productive TCRs were reported among donors in an Asian-associated ancestry cluster than the 666-donor mean. A further reported finding was that TCR beta sequences accurately predicted the HLA-A and HLA-B alleles for most subjects in the first cohort. An association between a missense DCLRE1C variant and V-gene and J-gene trimming of TCR beta chains was found in a later genetic analysis and replicated in an independent cohort. In an earlier analysis of some 540 of the donors, most TCR beta V segments appeared in productive rearrangements about 87% or about 30% of the time, broadly matching IMGT annotations. A total of fewer than 200 TCR beta chains were listed by the study as associated with cytomegalovirus. Cytomegalovirus status was reported to be diagnosed by the classifier with high specificity and sensitivity in both the original and validation cohorts. Presence/absence analyses assumed roughly uniform sequencing depth across donors, an assumption that may not hold. Linkage disequilibrium might explain the correlated functional status among segregating V segments, but an unknown experimental factor could not be ruled out. Because HLA typing was unavailable for some donors at each locus, only the typed subset was used in association tests. A later analysis found that TCR association rates varied across HLA loci, with DRB1 alleles showing the most associated TCRs and HLA-C alleles the fewest. The cohort was sequenced for TCR beta chains only, and without alpha or paired-chain data the features that could be detected were limited. The earlier analysis of a few hundred of the donors excluded seventeen rarely observed V segments, including chromosome 9 orphons, because counts were too low. The 87-base-pair reads could not distinguish some IMGT-functional V segments, including TRBV6-2 and TRBV6-3, so those segments were excluded. A group of highly shared sequence variants was considered likely to be a technical artifact of the sequencing pipeline. While some public TCRs were present in many individuals, most TCR sequences turned up only very rarely across donors.

Recombination joined TRBV27 with TRBJ2-3; TRBD1 matches 7 bases in the middle. Sequencing was done on a sample of PBMCs. This sequence originates from a man in his forties in good health and CMV-seronegative. The CDR3 corresponds to CASSNRQGSFKITDTQYF. The DNA sequence reads TGTGCCAGCAGTAATAGACAGGGTAGCTTTAAAATCACAGATACGCAGTATTTT.